This TCR beta chain was obtained from a study of cytomegalovirus exposure and HLA in healthy donors. Across the whole study: Previous work identified roughly 120 million unique TCR beta sequences from about 200 million T cells.

This clone was seen only once. The antigen is unknown. Study-wide points: Owing to their indistinguishability, certain V segments, notably TRBV6-2 and TRBV6-3, were excluded.

Germline CDR1 LNHDA, CDR2 SQIVND (reference sequence). V dropped 2 bases and J dropped 6; count of bases not matched to a gene: 9. The CDR3 sequence is 15 residues long. Use of 60 Vbeta and 13 Jbeta primers characterized the PCR. Produced via immunoSEQ multiplex PCR; TCRdb's table is partial and in-frame only. The sample holds about 81,000 clones, over 65% seen once. This sequence was found in a man over 45 in good health and CMV-seropositive. Specimen: PBMCs. The rearrangement uses TRBV19 and TRBJ1-2, with 7 bases lining up with TRBD1. CDR3 nucleotides: TGTGCCAGTAGTATAATGGAGGGGGCAGCCGATGGCTACACCTTC. This gives the protein CASSIMEGAADGYTF.